This is a list of T cell receptor beta chains from one sample in a study of blood T cell repertoires in COVID-19. Method: immunoSEQ multiplex PCR; TCRdb's copy keeps in-frame clones and lacks some. The sample holds approximately 58,000 clones; roughly 90% are singletons and the top ten take 3% to 3.5%. The sequenced sample consisted of peripheral blood. The receptors come from a human donor in a cohort sampled during active COVID-19. Both conserved end residues are part of each CDR3. Each record gives: clone size, D gene, J gene, CDR3 length, V gene, CDR3 DNA, CDR3 protein. A D gene is named only where the DNA matches it firmly. Clone size, where shown, is once, few, many, or a class for clones that have expanded.

size: few
D: TRBD2
J: TRBJ2-1
length: 14
V: TRBV27
DNA: TGTGCCACCCGAGCGGGGGGCACCTACAATGAGCAGTTCTTC
CDR3: CATRAGGTYNEQFF

size: NA
D: TRBD1
J: TRBJ1-2
length: 15
V: TRBV5-1
DNA: TGCGCCAGCAGCTTGGTAAAACGGGACAGGGCTGGCTACACCTTC
CDR3: CASSLVKRDRAGYTF

size: few
D: NA
J: TRBJ1-6
length: 14
V: TRBV4-1
DNA: TGCGCCAGCAGCCACCTACCCCTTATTTCACCCCTCCACTTT
CDR3: CASSHLPLISPLHF

size: NA
D: NA
J: TRBJ2-1
length: 14
V: TRBV7-9
DNA: TGTGCCAGCAGCTTCCTAAGCTCCTACAATGAGCAGTTCTTC
CDR3: CASSFLSSYNEQFF

size: NA
D: NA
J: TRBJ1-4
length: 16
V: TRBV14
DNA: TGTGCCAGCAGCCAAGGGTTCCAGGGCCCTAATGAAAAACTGTTTTTT
CDR3: CASSQGFQGPNEKLFF

size: NA
D: NA
J: TRBJ2-1
length: 15
V: TRBV5-4
DNA: TGTGCCAGCAACGAACAGGGTGCGTTGCCCACTGAGCAGTTCTTC
CDR3: CASNEQGALPTEQFF

size: NA
D: TRBD1
J: TRBJ2-1
length: 17
V: TRBV4-1
DNA: TGCGCCAGCAGCCAAGATCGAGGGGGCCCACACTACAATGAGCAGTTCTTC
CDR3: CASSQDRGGPHYNEQFF

size: NA
D: NA
J: TRBJ2-6
length: 18
V: TRBV7-2
DNA: TGTGCCAGCAGGCCGACCAGGGCAGGATTTTCTGGGGCCAACGTCCTGACTTTC
CDR3: CASRPTRAGFSGANVLTF

size: once
D: NA
J: TRBJ1-1
length: 19
V: TRBV28
DNA: TGTGCCAGCAGTTTATGGGCGGGGATGAGATTACGGGGGGCGTTTGAAGCTTTCTTT
CDR3: CASSLWAGMRLRGAFEAFF

size: NA
D: NA
J: TRBJ2-1
length: 14
V: TRBV24-1
DNA: TGTGCCACCAGCGCTACAGGAAACCTCAATGAGCAGTTCTTC
CDR3: CATSATGNLNEQFF

size: NA
D: NA
J: TRBJ2-3
length: 13
V: TRBV2
DNA: TGTGCCAGCAGTGAATCGGTTAGTGGTACGCAGTATTTT
CDR3: CASSESVSGTQYF

size: few
D: NA
J: TRBJ2-7
length: 13
V: TRBV28
DNA: TGTGCCAGCCGGTCGCACGTAGCCTACGAGCAGTACTTC
CDR3: CASRSHVAYEQYF

size: once
D: NA
J: TRBJ2-1
length: 13
V: TRBV28
DNA: TGTGCCAGCATGGGGAGATCCTACAATGAGCAGTTCTTC
CDR3: CASMGRSYNEQFF

size: NA
D: TRBD1
J: TRBJ2-3
length: 16
V: TRBV7-8
DNA: TGTGCCAGCAGTCTCACAGGGGGCGCGGGCACAGATACGCAGTATTTT
CDR3: CASSLTGGAGTDTQYF

size: NA
D: NA
J: TRBJ2-1
length: 14
V: TRBV15
DNA: TGTGCCACCAGCAGAGATCTACAGGGGGGGTACCAGTTCTTC
CDR3: CATSRDLQGGYQFF

size: NA
D: NA
J: TRBJ2-2
length: 13
V: TRBV12-3/TRBV12-4
DNA: TGTGCCAGCTCGCAGGGCGGTCCCGGGGAGCTGTTTTTT
CDR3: CASSQGGPGELFF

size: once
D: TRBD1
J: TRBJ1-5
length: 14
V: TRBV6-5
DNA: TGTGCCAGCAGCGGGACAGGGGATGGACAGCCCCAGCATTTT
CDR3: CASSGTGDGQPQHF

size: NA
D: NA
J: TRBJ1-2
length: 16
V: TRBV5-4
DNA: TGTGCCAGCAGCTATCCGGCGGGGGCCAACAACTATGGCTACACCTTC
CDR3: CASSYPAGANNYGYTF

size: NA
D: TRBD2
J: TRBJ2-3
length: 18
V: TRBV7-8
DNA: TGTGCCAGCAGCTTAGCGGGGGGACTAGGTCGCCTCACAGATACGCAGTATTTT
CDR3: CASSLAGGLGRLTDTQYF

size: NA
D: NA
J: TRBJ2-5
length: 13
V: TRBV10-3
DNA: TGTGCCATCAGTGACAGGGACTGGGAGACCCAGTACTTC
CDR3: CAISDRDWETQYF

size: NA
D: NA
J: TRBJ2-1
length: 15
V: TRBV3-1/TRBV3-2
DNA: TGTGCCAGCAGCTCTGGTCTCGGTTTTCCCAATGAGCAGTTCTTC
CDR3: CASSSGLGFPNEQFF

size: NA
D: NA
J: TRBJ2-5
length: 14
V: TRBV2
DNA: TGTGCCAGCAACAGAGACCGTGCGGGGGAGACCCAGTACTTC
CDR3: CASNRDRAGETQYF

size: NA
D: NA
J: TRBJ2-7
length: 15
V: TRBV7-3
DNA: TGTGCCAGCAGCCTTGAAGGGGGAGTTGGCTACGAGCAGTACTTC
CDR3: CASSLEGGVGYEQYF

size: NA
D: TRBD2
J: TRBJ2-6
length: 17
V: TRBV7-2
DNA: TGTGCCAGCAGCTTAGCCCCTAGCGGGGATGGGGCCAACGTCCTGACTTTC
CDR3: CASSLAPSGDGANVLTF

size: once
D: TRBD1
J: TRBJ2-2
length: 14
V: TRBV9
DNA: TGTGCCAGTACAGGACAGGAGAACACCGGGGAGCTGTTTTTT
CDR3: CASTGQENTGELFF

size: NA
D: TRBD1
J: TRBJ1-2
length: 16
V: TRBV3-1/TRBV3-2
DNA: TGTGCCAGCAGCCACGCAAAGGGGGGGACAGGGAATGGCTACACCTTC
CDR3: CASSHAKGGTGNGYTF

size: NA
D: TRBD1
J: TRBJ2-5
length: 14
V: TRBV19
DNA: TGTGCCAGTACCGCGTCAGGGGGCCAAGAGACCCAGTACTTC
CDR3: CASTASGGQETQYF

size: NA
D: NA
J: TRBJ2-5
length: 14
V: TRBV9
DNA: TGTGCCAGCAGCGTAGGTTGGGCCAAAGAGACCCAGTACTTC
CDR3: CASSVGWAKETQYF

size: NA
D: NA
J: TRBJ2-7
length: 17
V: TRBV7-9
DNA: TGTGCCAGCAGCCGGGCGAAGGGACAAACTCTCCTCTACGAGCAGTACTTC
CDR3: CASSRAKGQTLLYEQYF

size: once
D: TRBD1
J: TRBJ1-5
length: 16
V: TRBV19
DNA: TGTGCCAGTAGTATATTGTCTGGGACAGGGTATCAGCCCCAGCATTTT
CDR3: CASSILSGTGYQPQHF

size: NA
D: TRBD1
J: TRBJ2-3
length: 14
V: TRBV6-5
DNA: TGTGCCAGCAGTAGGGACAGGGTCACAGATACGCAGTATTTT
CDR3: CASSRDRVTDTQYF

size: NA
D: TRBD2
J: TRBJ2-7
length: 14
V: TRBV7-9
DNA: TGTGCCAGCAGCTCCGGACTAGGAGGTAGAGAGCAGTACTTC
CDR3: CASSSGLGGREQYF

size: NA
D: NA
J: TRBJ2-1
length: 11
V: TRBV11-2
DNA: TGTGCCAGCAGCCCATCCAATGAGCAGTTCTTC
CDR3: CASSPSNEQFF

size: NA
D: NA
J: TRBJ1-5
length: 13
V: TRBV29-1
DNA: TGCAGCGTTGGGGGGGCGGGGGATCAGCCCCAGCATTTT
CDR3: CSVGGAGDQPQHF

size: once
D: NA
J: TRBJ1-1
length: 15
V: TRBV19
DNA: TGTGCCAGTAGTTCCGGAGGAAGTGTGGACACTGAAGCTTTCTTT
CDR3: CASSSGGSVDTEAFF

size: NA
D: TRBD1
J: TRBJ1-2
length: 15
V: TRBV28
DNA: TGTGCCAGCAGTTCGCTCGGGACAGGGGGGAAGGGCTACACCTTC
CDR3: CASSSLGTGGKGYTF

size: NA
D: NA
J: TRBJ2-3
length: 17
V: TRBV5-4
DNA: TGTGCCAGCAGATTATCCCCCGCTAAGGGGCGCACAGATACGCAGTATTTT
CDR3: CASRLSPAKGRTDTQYF